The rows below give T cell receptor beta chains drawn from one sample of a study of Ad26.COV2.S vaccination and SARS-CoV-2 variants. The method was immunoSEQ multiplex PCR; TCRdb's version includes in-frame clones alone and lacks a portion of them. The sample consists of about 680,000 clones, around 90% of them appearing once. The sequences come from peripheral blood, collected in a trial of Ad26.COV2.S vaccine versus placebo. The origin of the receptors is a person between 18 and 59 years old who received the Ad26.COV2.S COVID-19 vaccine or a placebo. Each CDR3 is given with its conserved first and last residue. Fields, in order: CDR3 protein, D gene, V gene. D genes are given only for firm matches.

CDR3aa: CASSDNTGELFF
d_gene: .
v_gene: TRBV2

CDR3aa: CASSPGTVSNQPQHF
d_gene: TRBD1
v_gene: TRBV19

CDR3aa: CASSLGQGRETQYF
d_gene: TRBD1
v_gene: TRBV27

CDR3aa: CASSYTGGANGELFF
d_gene: TRBD1
v_gene: TRBV7-3

CDR3aa: CARWRQGAKDYGYTF
d_gene: TRBD1
v_gene: TRBV30

CDR3aa: CASSSTLNTEAFF
d_gene: .
v_gene: TRBV11-2

CDR3aa: CASSIGTSGGENIQYF
d_gene: TRBD2
v_gene: TRBV7-2

CDR3aa: CASSSTGGLGETQYF
d_gene: TRBD2
v_gene: TRBV6-5

CDR3aa: CASSGGQYNSPLHF
d_gene: .
v_gene: TRBV2

CDR3aa: CASSIGTSTYEQYF
d_gene: .
v_gene: TRBV7-2

CDR3aa: CASSQGAEAFF
d_gene: TRBD1
v_gene: TRBV6-5

CDR3aa: CASRGRRGTDTQYF
d_gene: .
v_gene: TRBV27

CDR3aa: CASSPPDQETQYF
d_gene: .
v_gene: TRBV18

CDR3aa: CAWSRGGRVDQPQHF
d_gene: .
v_gene: TRBV30

CDR3aa: CASSRWGANTEAFF
d_gene: .
v_gene: TRBV7-9

CDR3aa: CASSEGQANQPQHF
d_gene: TRBD1
v_gene: TRBV5-1

CDR3aa: CSVVGTSGDGSSYNEQFF
d_gene: TRBD2
v_gene: TRBV29-1